This record looks at one T cell receptor (beta chain) sequence and its context. Its antigen is undetermined. Vbeta (60) and Jbeta (13) primers were used in the PCR. Original data processing: An analysis that came later counted 77 million or so unique TCR beta chains, 10 million to 12 million shared. Repertoires were generated with immunoSEQ multiplex PCR, while TCRdb's copy carries only in-frame clones and drops some. D and trimming were read from the DNA, whereas the V and J calls and clone size are those reported in that table. The repertoire holds more than 110,000 clones, with around 82% as singletons. The data derive from a study of cytomegalovirus exposure and HLA in healthy donors. Study-level points and caveats: CMV serostatus was the sole immune exposure information available. Association of approximately 16,000 TCR beta sequences with HLA alleles was found at 0.05 false discovery rate in a later analysis.

V was shortened by 3 bases and J by 6 bases, with 14 bases between the two germline ends. This CDR3 is 14 amino acids long. Germline V gives CDR1 SGHAT, CDR2 FQDESV (reference sequence). The chain couples TRBV11-1 to TRBJ2-5, with TRBD2 as a possible D gene (6 bases). This clonotype was sampled from a man aged 50 or older in good health and CMV-seronegative. The sequenced sample consisted of PBMCs. The CDR3 DNA reads TGTGCCAGCAGCTTCCCGTCGGGAGTACAGACCCAGTACTTC. It encodes CASSFPSGVQTQYF.